The entry below describes one T cell receptor (beta chain). This entry comes from a study of OX40 agonist ivuxolimab in advanced cancers. The method was immunoSEQ multiplex PCR; TCRdb's version includes in-frame clones alone and lacks a portion of them. The repertoire has around 56,000 clones, 80% to 90% of them found once; the top ten carry just over 1.4%. V was clipped by 7 bases and J by 2 bases, with 11 bases between them. Germline CDR1 reads SNHLY; CDR2 reads FYNNEI. The CDR3 is made up of 13 amino acids. The material was CD4+ or CD8+ T cells sorted from blood, obtained in a trial of the OX40 agonist ivuxolimab. The clonotype originates from an adult with an advanced solid tumor such as melanoma, head and neck, liver or kidney cancer. The chain couples TRBV2 to TRBJ1-1, with D hard to call. For the CDR3, the DNA is TGTGCCAGCAATTCGTATCTAAACACTGAAGCTTTCTTT. It translates to CASNSYLNTEAFF.